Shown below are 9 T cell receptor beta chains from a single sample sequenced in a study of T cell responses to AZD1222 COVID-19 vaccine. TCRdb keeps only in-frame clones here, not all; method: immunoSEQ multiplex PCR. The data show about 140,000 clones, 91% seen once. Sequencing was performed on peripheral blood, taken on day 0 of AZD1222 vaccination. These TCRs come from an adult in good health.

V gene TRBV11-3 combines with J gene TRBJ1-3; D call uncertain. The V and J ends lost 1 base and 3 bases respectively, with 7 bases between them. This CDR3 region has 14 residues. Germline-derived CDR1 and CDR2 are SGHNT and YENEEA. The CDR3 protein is CASSLGTGGNTIYF. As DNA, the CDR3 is TGTGCCAGCAGCTTAGGTACTGGTGGAAACACCATATATTTT.

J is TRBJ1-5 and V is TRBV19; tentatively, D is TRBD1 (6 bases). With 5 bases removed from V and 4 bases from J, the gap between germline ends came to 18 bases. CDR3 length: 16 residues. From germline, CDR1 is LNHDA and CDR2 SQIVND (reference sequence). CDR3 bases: TGTGCCAGTAGTTTGGGACACCCGCGTGGGAATCAGCCCCAGCATTTT. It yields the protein CASSLGHPRGNQPQHF.

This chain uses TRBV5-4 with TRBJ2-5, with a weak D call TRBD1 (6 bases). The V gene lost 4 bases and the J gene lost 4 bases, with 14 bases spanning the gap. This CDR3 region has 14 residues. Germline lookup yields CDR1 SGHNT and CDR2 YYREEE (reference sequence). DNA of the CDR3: TGTGCCAGCAGCCCCATCGAGGGGGTAGAGACCCAGTACTTC. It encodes CASSPIEGVETQYF.

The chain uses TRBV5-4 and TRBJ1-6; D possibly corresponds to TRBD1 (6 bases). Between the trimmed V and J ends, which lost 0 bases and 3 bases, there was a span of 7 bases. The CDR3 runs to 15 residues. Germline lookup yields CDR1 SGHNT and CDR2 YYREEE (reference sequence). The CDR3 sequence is CASSLGGGYNSPLHF. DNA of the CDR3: TGTGCCAGCAGCTTGGGAGGGGGCTATAATTCACCCCTCCACTTT. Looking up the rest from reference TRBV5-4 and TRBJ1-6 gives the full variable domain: ETGVTQSPTHLIKTRGQQVTLRCSSQSGHNTVSWYQQALGQGPQFIFQYYREEENGRGNFPPRFSGLQFPNYSSELNVNALELDDSALYLCASSLGGGYNSPLHFGNGTRLTVT.

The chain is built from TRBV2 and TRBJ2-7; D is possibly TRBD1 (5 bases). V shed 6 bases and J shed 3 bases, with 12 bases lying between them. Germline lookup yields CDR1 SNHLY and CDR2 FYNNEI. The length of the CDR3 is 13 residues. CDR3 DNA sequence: TGTGCCAGCAGACAGACAGCCGGCTACGAGCAGTACTTC. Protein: CASRQTAGYEQYF.

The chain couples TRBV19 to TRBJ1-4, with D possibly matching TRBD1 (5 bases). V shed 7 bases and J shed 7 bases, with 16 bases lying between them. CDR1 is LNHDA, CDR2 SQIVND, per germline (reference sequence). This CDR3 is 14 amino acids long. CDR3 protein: CASISQVHPEKLFF. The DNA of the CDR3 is TGTGCCAGTATCTCACAGGTTCATCCTGAAAAACTGTTTTTT.

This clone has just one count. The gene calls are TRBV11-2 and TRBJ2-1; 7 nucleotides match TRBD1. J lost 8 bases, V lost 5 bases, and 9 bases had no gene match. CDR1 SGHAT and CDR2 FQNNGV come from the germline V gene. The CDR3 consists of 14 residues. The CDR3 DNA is TGTGCCAGCAGCGCCAGGGGGACCTTCGATGAGCAGTTCTTC. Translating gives CASSARGTFDEQFF.

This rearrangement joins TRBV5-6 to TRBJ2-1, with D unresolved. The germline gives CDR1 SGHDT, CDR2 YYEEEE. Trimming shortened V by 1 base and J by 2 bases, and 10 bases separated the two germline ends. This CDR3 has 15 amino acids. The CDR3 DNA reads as TGTGCCAGCAGCTTGTTTAGCCCTCCCTACAATGAGCAGTTCTTC. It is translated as CASSLFSPPYNEQFF.

This CDR3 is CASSPGRPSTDTQYF. For the CDR3, the DNA is TGCGCCAGCAGTCCTGGACGGCCAAGCACAGATACGCAGTATTTT. The rearrangement joins TRBV5-1 to TRBJ2-3; D is unresolved. The CDR3 is 15 residues long. The germline V gene has CDR1 SGHRS and CDR2 YFSETQ. Trimming shortened V by 5 bases and J by 0 bases, and 13 bases separated the two germline ends.